What follows are 18 T cell receptor beta chains derived from one specimen sequenced in a study of cytomegalovirus exposure and HLA in healthy donors. PCR employed 60 Vbeta and 13 Jbeta primers. Measured with immunoSEQ multiplex PCR; TCRdb has only the in-frame clones, and not every one. Among 110,000 to 150,000 clones listed, approximately 80% were seen once. The sample consisted of PBMCs. These receptors all come from a male donor in good health and CMV-seronegative.

The chain links TRBV6-1 to TRBJ2-7, with TRBD1 matching over 10 bases. After removal of 6 bases from V and 4 bases from J, the junction contained 6 bases not matched to a gene. Germline V gene sequence: CDR1 MNHNS, CDR2 SASEGT. The CDR3 runs to 14 residues. The CDR3 coding sequence is TGTGCCAGCAGCTGGACAGGGGGAACATACGAGCAGTACTTC. Translation: CASSWTGGTYEQYF.

The chain carries TRBV4-2 and TRBJ2-3, with 9 bases lining up with TRBD2. Per the germline V gene, CDR1 is LGHNA and CDR2 is YNFKEQ. J gave up 4 bases and V 8 bases, and 16 bases lay outside the gene matches. The CDR3 contains 17 residues. The CDR3 DNA is TGTGCCAGCGCTGAATTCGGGGGTAGCGGGGGATCAGATACGCAGTATTTT. It codes for CASAEFGGSGGSDTQYF.

The table lists this clone with a few counts. The gene calls are TRBV7-6 and TRBJ2-2, with 11 bases aligning to TRBD2. Unmatched junction bases numbered 2, after V lost 3 bases and J lost 2 bases. Germline V gives CDR1 SGHVS, CDR2 FNYEAQ. The CDR3 length is 16 residues. This CDR3 reads CASSLGLAANTGELFF. The CDR3 DNA sequence: TGTGCCAGCAGCTTGGGACTAGCGGCTAACACCGGGGAGCTGTTTTTT.

The rearrangement uses TRBV7-6 and TRBJ1-2; D is possibly TRBD1 (6 bases). CDR1 is SGHVS, CDR2 FNYEAQ, per germline. V was cut by 10 bases and J by 2 bases, with 14 bases left in between. This CDR3 region has 13 residues. CDR3 nucleotide sequence: TGTGCCATAAGCCTAGGACAGAACTATGGCTACACCTTC. It specifies CAISLGQNYGYTF.

Comment on this clone: One junction end disagrees with the germline gene, perhaps due to a read error. Other DNA variants within this sample encode the same CDR3. The rearrangement joins TRBV6-1 to TRBJ1-2, with D maybe TRBD1 (5 bases). Germline assignment: CDR1 MNHNS and CDR2 SASEGT. The CDR3 is 16 residues long. Written as DNA, the CDR3 is TGTGCCAGCAGTGTGTTGGGGCAGCCAGCTAACTACGGCTACACCTTC. Translated: CASSVLGQPANYGYTF.

The chain couples TRBV18 to TRBJ2-4, with 7 bases fitting TRBD1. J lost 9 bases, V lost 3 bases, and 14 bases had no gene match. Germline CDR1 is KGHSH and CDR2 is LQKENI. The CDR3 sequence is 16 residues long. This CDR3 reads CASSPLSLTGLGIQYF. CDR3 DNA: TGTGCCAGCTCACCGTTATCTCTGACAGGGCTGGGCATTCAGTACTTC.

The table lists this clone with a few counts. This rearrangement joins TRBV12-5 to TRBJ2-7; 13 nucleotides match TRBD2. The CDR3 has 19 amino acids. After removal of 1 base from V and 1 base from J, the junction contained 10 bases not matched to a gene. Germline V gene lookup returns CDR1 LGHNT and CDR2 FRNRAP. As DNA, the CDR3 is TGTGCTAGTGGTTTGGCCTTCAGGACTAGCGGGAGTGCTTCCTACGAGCAGTACTTC. It translates to CASGLAFRTSGSASYEQYF.

The CDR3 DNA sequence: TGTGCTAGTGGTTTGGCTAGCGCCGATGAGCAGTTCTTC. Translating gives CASGLASADEQFF. The genes are TRBV12-5 and TRBJ2-1; D is perhaps TRBD2 (6 bases). Germline V gene sequence: CDR1 LGHNT, CDR2 FRNRAP. Trimming cost V 1 base and J 8 bases, with 9 bases left between them. This CDR3 contains 13 residues. Supplemented by reference TRBV12-5 and TRBJ2-1, the full variable domain reads DARVTQTPRHKVTEMGQEVTMRCQPILGHNTVFWYRQTMMQGLELLAYFRNRAPLDDSGMPKDRFSAEMPDATLATLKIQPSEPRDSAVYFCASGLASADEQFFGPGTRLTVL.

This clone occurred a few times. The J gene is TRBJ2-7, the V gene TRBV5-6; 8 bases align to TRBD1. J gave up 5 bases and V 0 bases, and 7 bases lay outside the gene matches. The CDR3 covers 15 residues. Germline CDR1 is SGHDT and CDR2 is YYEEEE. The CDR3 spells CASSLGPGGPHEQYF. The CDR3 region has the DNA TGTGCCAGCAGCTTGGGTCCAGGGGGCCCCCACGAGCAGTACTTC.

CDR3 amino acids: CASSSGQGYEQYF. CDR3 bases: TGTGCCAGCAGCTCTGGACAGGGATACGAGCAGTACTTC. The rearrangement joins TRBV11-2 to TRBJ2-5, with 8 bases that match TRBD1. The end of the DNA fits TRBJ2-7 better, so the J call may be wrong. The CDR3 has 13 residues. Per germline, CDR1 SGHAT and CDR2 FQNNGV.

This chain connects TRBV10-3 to TRBJ1-2; TRBD1 is a possible D gene (5 bases). The CDR3 sequence is 16 residues long. The V gene lost 0 bases and the J gene lost 1 base, with 12 bases spanning the gap. Per the germline V gene, CDR1 is ENHRY and CDR2 is SYGVKD. The chain's CDR3 is CAISESGAFGNYGYTF. CDR3 sequence (DNA): TGTGCCATCAGTGAGTCAGGGGCGTTTGGTAACTATGGCTACACCTTC.

The J gene is TRBJ1-1, the V gene TRBV7-2; no firm D call. The V end was cut by 1 base, the J end by 3 bases, with 21 bases between. Per germline, CDR1 SGHTA and CDR2 FQGNSA. The CDR3 runs 18 residues. The CDR3 sequence is CASSLGYSGFLMDTEAFF. Here the CDR3 DNA reads TGTGCCAGCAGCTTAGGTTACTCGGGGTTTCTCATGGACACTGAAGCTTTCTTT.

The chain joins TRBV18 to TRBJ1-4; D perhaps matches TRBD1 (6 bases). CDR1 and CDR2 (germline): KGHSH, LQKENI. V lost 4 bases and J 8 bases, leaving 11 bases between the germline ends. CDR3 length equals 13 residues. The CDR3 region is CASSLRQAEKLFF. The CDR3 nucleotides read TGTGCCAGCTCACTCAGACAGGCGGAAAAACTGTTTTTT.

The chain uses TRBV12-5 and TRBJ2-7; 14 bases line up with TRBD2. Per germline, CDR1 LGHNT and CDR2 FRNRAP. The CDR3 sequence is 17 residues long. Trimming took 2 bases from V and 5 from J; bases not matched to a gene: 8. In nucleotides, the CDR3 is TGTGCTAGTGGTTTGACTTCGGGACTAGCGGGGGCCCACGAGCAGTACTTC. Encoded protein: CASGLTSGLAGAHEQYF. Full variable domain (outside the CDR3, taken from reference TRBV12-5 and TRBJ2-7): DARVTQTPRHKVTEMGQEVTMRCQPILGHNTVFWYRQTMMQGLELLAYFRNRAPLDDSGMPKDRFSAEMPDATLATLKIQPSEPRDSAVYFCASGLTSGLAGAHEQYFGPGTRLTVT.

This chain joins TRBV19 and TRBJ2-1; the D is unclear. The CDR3 loop spans 17 amino acids. Germline assignment: CDR1 LNHDA and CDR2 SQIVND (reference sequence). The V gene lost 0 bases and the J gene lost 0 bases, with 12 bases spanning the gap. The CDR3 here is CASSIEGSQSSYNEQFF. The CDR3 nucleotides are TGTGCCAGTAGTATAGAGGGCAGTCAGAGCTCCTACAATGAGCAGTTCTTC.

The V and J genes are TRBV27 and TRBJ2-7; 7 bases map to TRBD1. Germline CDR1 MNHEY, CDR2 SMNVEV (reference sequence). The J segment lost 3 bases and the V segment lost 2 bases, leaving 4 bases of the junction unmatched. This CDR3 is 14 amino acids long. In DNA, the CDR3 is TGTGCCAGCAGTTTAAAGGGGGCGAACTACGAGCAGTACTTC. It yields the protein CASSLKGANYEQYF.

This clone appeared once. The chain uses TRBV30 and TRBJ2-7; a weak D match, TRBD2 (6 bases). V was trimmed by 4 bases and J by 3 bases, leaving 16 bases between them. Germline-derived CDR1 and CDR2 are GTSNPN and SVGIG (reference sequence). The CDR3 extends over 14 amino acids. CDR3 DNA: TGTGCCTGGAACACCGGGACTTTAAGCTACGAGCAGTACTTC. It codes for CAWNTGTLSYEQYF.

The V gene is TRBV6-4, the J gene TRBJ1-3; 7 bases fit TRBD1. The germline gives CDR1 MRHNA, CDR2 SNTAGT. J lost 0 bases, V lost 9 bases, and 11 bases had no gene match. The CDR3 consists of 16 residues. DNA of the CDR3: TGTGCCAGGGGGACAGTCCATACTCTCTCTGGAAACACCATATATTTT. It specifies CARGTVHTLSGNTIYF.